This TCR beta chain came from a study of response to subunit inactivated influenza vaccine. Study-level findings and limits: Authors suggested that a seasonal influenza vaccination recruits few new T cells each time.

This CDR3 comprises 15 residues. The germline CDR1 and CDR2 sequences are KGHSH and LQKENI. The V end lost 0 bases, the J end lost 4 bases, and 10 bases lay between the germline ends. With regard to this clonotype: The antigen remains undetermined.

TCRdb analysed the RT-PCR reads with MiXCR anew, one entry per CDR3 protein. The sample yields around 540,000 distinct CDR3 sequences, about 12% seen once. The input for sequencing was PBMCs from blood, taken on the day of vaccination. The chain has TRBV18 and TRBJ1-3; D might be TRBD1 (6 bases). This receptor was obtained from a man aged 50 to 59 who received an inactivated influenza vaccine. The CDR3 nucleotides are TGTGCCAGCTCACCACCGTGGGGGCTCGGAAACACCATATATTTT. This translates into CASSPPWGLGNTIYF.